Listed here are 29 T cell receptor beta chains from one sample, sequenced in a study of blood T cell repertoires in COVID-19. Sequencing was performed with immunoSEQ multiplex PCR; in TCRdb, only in-frame clones are kept and a portion is missing. Found here are about 130,000 clones, nearly 70% of them singletons; the top ten hold under 2.5%. Sample: peripheral blood. Receptors originate from a woman in her seventies with acute or convalescent COVID-19.

The chain couples TRBV10-3 to TRBJ2-6, with 7 bases aligning to TRBD1. J was trimmed by 0 bases and V by 3 bases; bases with no gene match: 2. The CDR3 runs to 16 residues. The germline gives CDR1 ENHRY, CDR2 SYGVKD. In nucleotides, the CDR3 is TGTGCCATCAGTGAAGGGACAGTCTCTGGGGCCAACGTCCTGACTTTC. Protein: CAISEGTVSGANVLTF.

The CDR3 DNA follows: TGTGCCAGCAGTACGGGGGGGCCCGGGGAGCTGTTTTTT. This gives the protein CASSTGGPGELFF. The chain uses TRBV6-2 or TRBV6-3 and TRBJ2-2; TRBD2 aligns across 8 bases. Looked up from germline, CDR1 is MNHEY and CDR2 is SVGEGT. CDR3 size: 13 residues. J was trimmed by 6 bases and V by 5 bases; bases with no gene match: 2.

J is TRBJ2-1 and V is TRBV7-6; D perhaps matches TRBD2 (6 bases). Germline values: CDR1 SGHVS, CDR2 FNYEAQ. The CDR3 loop spans 18 amino acids. V was cut by 2 bases and J by 5 bases, with 22 bases left in between. The CDR3 region is CASSLRVLGGVPNNEQFF. The CDR3 coding sequence is TGTGCCAGCAGCTTAAGGGTGCTGGGAGGTGTTCCTAACAATGAGCAGTTCTTC.

The genes are TRBV4-2 and TRBJ2-1; tentatively, D is TRBD1 (6 bases). The CDR3 sequence is 16 residues long. V gave up 0 bases and J gave up 4 bases, with 13 bases separating them. Germline V gene data show CDR1 as LGHNA and CDR2 as YNFKEQ. The CDR3 DNA follows: TGTGCCAGCAGCCAAGAGGCCAGGGGTCCTTACAATGAGCAGTTCTTC. Protein product: CASSQEARGPYNEQFF.

The chain has TRBV28 and TRBJ1-2; maybe TRBD1 (6 bases). Trimming cost V 5 bases and J 8 bases, with 24 bases left between them. The CDR3 spans 16 residues. From germline, CDR1 is MDHEN and CDR2 SYDVKM. In DNA, the CDR3 is TGTGCCAGCAGTATCCCTGGGACACCCTCGGGCCGGGGCTACACCTTC. This sequence encodes CASSIPGTPSGRGYTF.

The chain employs TRBV7-2 and TRBJ2-4, with 9 bases fitting TRBD1. CDR1 is SGHTA and CDR2 is FQGNSA in the germline V gene. The CDR3 sequence is 17 residues long. The V gene end was trimmed by 2 bases and the J gene end by 0 bases; junction bases not matched to a gene: 5. CDR3 nucleotides: TGTGCCAGCAGCTTACGCGGGACAGGGTTAGCCAAAAACATTCAGTACTTC. Translating it yields CASSLRGTGLAKNIQYF. Full variable domain (outside the CDR3, taken from reference TRBV7-2 and TRBJ2-4): GAGVSQSPSNKVTEKGKDVELRCDPISGHTALYWYRQSLGQGLEFLIYFQGNSAPDKSGLPSDRFSAERTGGSVSTLTIQRTQQEDSAVYLCASSLRGTGLAKNIQYFGAGTRLSVL.

This clone came up once. This sequence joins TRBV5-4 and TRBJ2-1; D uncertain. V lost 4 bases, J lost 8 bases, and 16 bases lay in between. The CDR3 contains 14 residues. The V gene's germline CDR1 is SGHNT and CDR2 YYREEE (reference sequence). Here the CDR3 reads CASSGTTSGDEQFF. The CDR3 DNA follows: TGTGCCAGCAGCGGAACCACGTCAGGCGATGAGCAGTTCTTC.

The table lists this clone with a count of one. The V gene is TRBV11-2, the J gene TRBJ1-4, with D hard to call. CDR1 and CDR2 (germline): SGHAT, FQNNGV. This CDR3 is built from 13 residues. Trimming took off 5 bases at V and 5 bases at J, with 9 bases between the two ends. CDR3 protein: CASSLGLNEKLFF. In nucleotides, the CDR3 is TGTGCCAGCAGCCTGGGCCTGAATGAAAAACTGTTTTTT.

This rearrangement joins TRBV6-2 or TRBV6-3 to TRBJ2-7; 9 bases match TRBD1. This CDR3 region has 16 residues. CDR1 is MNHEY, CDR2 SVGEGT, per germline. The junction had 11 bases not matched to a gene; V was cut back by 6 bases and J by 2 bases. In nucleotides, the CDR3 is TGTGCCAGCAGCCCTGTGAGGGGACAGGGAACCTACGAGCAGTACTTC. Amino acids: CASSPVRGQGTYEQYF.

The chain is built from TRBV5-4 and TRBJ2-5; 8 bases map to TRBD1. The CDR3 extends over 14 amino acids. Germline V CDR1 and CDR2: SGHNT, YYREEE (reference sequence). V shed 4 bases, J shed 3 bases, and the junction held 5 bases outside the gene matches. CDR3 sequence (DNA): TGTGCCAGCAGCATAGGGACAGGAAAAGAGACCCAGTACTTC. Translation gives CASSIGTGKETQYF.

This chain uses TRBV9 with TRBJ1-5; D ambiguous. The V end lost 0 bases, the J end lost 0 bases, and 4 bases lay between the germline ends. CDR1 SGDLS and CDR2 YYNGEE come from the germline V gene. This CDR3 has 14 residues. In DNA form, the CDR3 reads TGTGCCAGCAGCGTAGACGGTAGCAATCAGCCCCAGCATTTT. It codes for CASSVDGSNQPQHF.

This chain joins TRBV4-1 and TRBJ2-2; no firm D call. The CDR3 spans 15 residues. The V and J ends lost 1 base and 1 base respectively, with 7 bases between them. Germline CDR1 and CDR2: MGHRA and YSYEKL. CDR3 region: CASSQGSGNTGELFF. The CDR3 nucleotides are TGCGCCAGCAGCCAAGGGTCAGGGAACACCGGGGAGCTGTTTTTT.

This clone was seen only a few times. CDR3 in amino acids: CATSDFRTSGGSAKNIQYF. CDR3 nucleotides: TGTGCCACCAGTGATTTTAGGACTAGCGGGGGCTCAGCCAAAAACATTCAGTACTTC. The rearrangement uses TRBV24-1 and TRBJ2-4, with TRBD2 identical over 13 bases. V dropped 1 base and J dropped 0; count of bases not matched to a gene: 5. CDR1 is KGHDR, CDR2 SFDVKD, per germline. The CDR3 has 19 residues.

The V gene is TRBV28, the J gene TRBJ1-2; D not resolved. The germline V gene encodes CDR1 MDHEN and CDR2 SYDVKM. V lost 3 bases and J 5 bases, leaving 7 bases between the germline ends. The CDR3 is 12 amino acids. CDR3 sequence reads: CASSFSQYGYTF. The CDR3 DNA follows: TGTGCCAGCAGTTTTAGCCAGTATGGCTACACCTTC.

The chain joins TRBV5-1 to TRBJ2-5, with unresolved D. Between the trimmed V and J ends, which lost 0 bases and 1 base, there was a span of 10 bases. The CDR3 contains 15 residues. CDR1 is SGHRS, CDR2 YFSETQ, per germline. The CDR3 region has the DNA TGCGCCAGCAGCTTGGCCGCTGCGTCCCAAGAGACCCAGTACTTC. Translating it yields CASSLAAASQETQYF.

This clone was counted between two and nine times. The chain has TRBV6-6 and TRBJ1-4; 8 bases map to TRBD1. This CDR3 has 15 amino acids. V lost 0 bases and J lost 11; bases outside the gene matches: 8. Germline CDR1 reads MNHNY; CDR2 reads SVGAGI (reference sequence). The CDR3 is CASSYSGQEFAKLFF. The CDR3 coding sequence is TGTGCCAGCAGTTACTCGGGACAGGAATTTGCGAAACTGTTTTTT.

J is TRBJ1-2 and V is TRBV5-1; a possible D gene is TRBD1 (5 bases). The V gene's germline CDR1 is SGHRS and CDR2 YFSETQ. CDR3 length: 15 amino acids. The germline V and J ends were trimmed by 0 bases and 7 bases, with 16 bases remaining between them. The CDR3 loop is CASSLGARVRSGYTF. The CDR3 coding sequence is TGCGCCAGCAGCTTGGGAGCCAGGGTAAGAAGTGGCTACACCTTC. Drawing the rest from reference TRBV5-1 and TRBJ1-2, the complete variable domain is KAGVTQTPRYLIKTRGQQVTLSCSPISGHRSVSWYQQTPGQGLQFLFEYFSETQRNKGNFPGRFSGRQFSNSRSEMNVSTLELGDSALYLCASSLGARVRSGYTFGSGTRLTVV.

The chain uses TRBV30 and TRBJ1-2; 8 nucleotides align to TRBD1. Germline V gives CDR1 GTSNPN, CDR2 SVGIG (reference sequence). The CDR3 totals 13 residues. The trim removed 3 bases at V and 4 bases at J, leaving 4 bases unmatched. The CDR3 region is CAWSRDRPYGYTF. The CDR3 DNA follows: TGTGCCTGGAGCCGGGACAGGCCCTATGGCTACACCTTC.

J is TRBJ1-1 and V is TRBV11-2; TRBD1 might be the D (6 bases). Germline V lookup: CDR1 SGHAT, CDR2 FQNNGV. There are 15 residues in the CDR3. Trimming took 2 bases from V and 2 from J, leaving 12 bases between them. The CDR3 region has the DNA TGTGCCAGCAGCTTATTGGACAGCACAAACACTGAAGCTTTCTTT. This sequence encodes CASSLLDSTNTEAFF.

This chain joins TRBV11-2 and TRBJ2-1, with 8 bases that match TRBD2. There are 15 residues in the CDR3. V was pared by 3 bases and J by 8 bases, with 9 bases of the junction left unmatched. Per the germline V gene, CDR1 is SGHAT and CDR2 is FQNNGV. The CDR3 is CASSFGLAGTDEQFF. The CDR3 DNA sequence: TGTGCCAGCAGCTTCGGCCTAGCGGGTACCGATGAGCAGTTCTTC.

The V call is TRBV7-2, the J call TRBJ2-2; 16 bases are shared with TRBD2. There are 15 residues in the CDR3. CDR1 is SGHTA, CDR2 FQGNSA, per germline. Trimming removed 6 bases from V and 9 bases from J; junction bases left unmatched: 4. The CDR3 nucleotides read TGTGCCAGCAGACCGGGACTAGCGGGGGGGCGGGAGCTGTTTTTT. Translation: CASRPGLAGGRELFF. The variable domain in full, with the rest retrieved from reference TRBV7-2 and TRBJ2-2, is GAGVSQSPSNKVTEKGKDVELRCDPISGHTALYWYRQSLGQGLEFLIYFQGNSAPDKSGLPSDRFSAERTGGSVSTLTIQRTQQEDSAVYLCASRPGLAGGRELFFGEGSRLTVL.

The V gene is TRBV27, the J gene TRBJ2-7; 7 nucleotides line up with TRBD2. Germline values: CDR1 MNHEY, CDR2 SMNVEV (reference sequence). V gave up 0 bases and J gave up 8 bases; unmatched junction bases: 7. This CDR3 is 14 amino acids long. CDR3 in amino acids: CASSLSRTREQQYF. DNA for the CDR3: TGTGCCAGCAGTTTATCGAGGACTAGGGAACAGCAGTACTTC.

The V and J genes are TRBV5-5 and TRBJ2-7; D is ambiguous. In germline, CDR1 is SGHKS, CDR2 YYEKEE (reference sequence). There are 13 residues in the CDR3. V was trimmed by 5 bases and J by 1 base, leaving 10 bases between them. The CDR3 here is CASSPTLSYEQYF. Here the CDR3 DNA reads TGTGCCAGCAGTCCTACCCTTTCCTACGAGCAGTACTTC.

The V gene is TRBV28, the J gene TRBJ1-1; the D is unclear. Germline CDR1 reads MDHEN; CDR2 reads SYDVKM. This CDR3 region has 14 residues. V lost 3 bases to trimming and J lost 5 bases, with 13 bases between them. CDR3 bases: TGTGCCAGCAGTTTTATTCGTAGGGAGACTGAAGCTTTCTTT. Protein: CASSFIRRETEAFF.

This chain connects TRBV28 to TRBJ1-2; the D is unclear. V shed 4 bases and J shed 4 bases, with 10 bases lying between them. Germline V gene data show CDR1 as MDHEN and CDR2 as SYDVKM. This CDR3 has 13 amino acids. The CDR3 protein is CASSSTPRYGYTF. CDR3 DNA sequence: TGTGCCAGCAGTTCCACACCTCGCTATGGCTACACCTTC.

This clone counts as medium-sized. The rearrangement links TRBV27 to TRBJ1-2; 9 positions match TRBD1. The CDR3 is made up of 15 amino acids. Trimming cost V 4 bases and J 8 bases; bases outside gene matches: 11. Germline V CDR1 and CDR2: MNHEY, SMNVEV (reference sequence). CDR3 coding DNA: TGTGCCAGCAGTTGGACACGGGACAGGGCGGGCGGCTACACCTTC. It is translated as CASSWTRDRAGGYTF.

At least ten counts were recorded for this clone. The chain joins TRBV6-1 to TRBJ1-4, with D possibly being TRBD1 (6 bases). V was cut by 2 bases and J by 5 bases, with 12 bases left in between. CDR3 size: 15 residues. CDR1 is MNHNS and CDR2 is SASEGT in the germline V gene. The CDR3 bases are TGTGCCAGCAGTGAAACTGAACAGGGAAATGAAAAACTGTTTTTT. This gives the protein CASSETEQGNEKLFF.

The CDR3 here is CASSNDRGNNQPQHF. In DNA form, the CDR3 reads TGTGCCAGCAGTAACGACAGGGGTAACAATCAGCCCCAGCATTTT. The chain has TRBV6-2 or TRBV6-3 and TRBJ1-5; 8 bases are shared with TRBD1. The CDR3 is made up of 15 amino acids. After removal of 5 bases from V and 3 bases from J, the junction contained 6 bases not matched to a gene. The germline V gene has CDR1 MNHEY and CDR2 SVGEGT.

This clone was counted only a few times. This rearrangement joins TRBV6-1 to TRBJ1-3; D remains unclear. The CDR3 length is 15 residues. CDR1 is MNHNS, CDR2 SASEGT, per germline. V was clipped by 0 bases and J by 0 bases, with 6 bases between them. CDR3 protein: CASSEAGVSGNTIYF. DNA of the CDR3: TGTGCCAGCAGTGAAGCGGGAGTCTCTGGAAACACCATATATTTT.